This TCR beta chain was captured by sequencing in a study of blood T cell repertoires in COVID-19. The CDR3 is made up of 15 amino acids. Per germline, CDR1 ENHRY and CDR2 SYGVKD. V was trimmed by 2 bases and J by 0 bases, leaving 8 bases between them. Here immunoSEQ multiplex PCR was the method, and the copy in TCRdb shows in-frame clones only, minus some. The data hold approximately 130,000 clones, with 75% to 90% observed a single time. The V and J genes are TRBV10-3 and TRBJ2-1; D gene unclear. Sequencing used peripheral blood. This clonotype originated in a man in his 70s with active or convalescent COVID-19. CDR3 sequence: CAISEPPGSYNEQFF. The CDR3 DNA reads TGTGCCATCAGTGAGCCCCCCGGCTCCTACAATGAGCAGTTCTTC.